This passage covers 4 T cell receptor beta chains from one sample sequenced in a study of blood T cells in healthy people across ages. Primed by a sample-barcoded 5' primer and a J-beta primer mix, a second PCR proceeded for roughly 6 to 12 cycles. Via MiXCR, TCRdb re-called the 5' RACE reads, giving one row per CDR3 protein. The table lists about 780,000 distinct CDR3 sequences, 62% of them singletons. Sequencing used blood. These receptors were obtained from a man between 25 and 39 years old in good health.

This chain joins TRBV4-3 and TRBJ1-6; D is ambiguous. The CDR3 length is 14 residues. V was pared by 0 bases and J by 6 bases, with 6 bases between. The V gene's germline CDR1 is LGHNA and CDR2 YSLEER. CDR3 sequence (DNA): TGCGCCAGCAGCCAAGATTCCGTTAATTCACCCCTCCACTTT. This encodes CASSQDSVNSPLHF.

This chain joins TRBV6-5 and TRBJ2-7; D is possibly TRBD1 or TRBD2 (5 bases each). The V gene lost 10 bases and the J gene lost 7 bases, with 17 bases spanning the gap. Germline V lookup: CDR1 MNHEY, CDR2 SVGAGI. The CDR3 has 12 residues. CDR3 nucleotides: TGTGCCACCCTCGTGGGGGTGGGGGAGCAGTACTTC. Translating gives CATLVGVGEQYF.

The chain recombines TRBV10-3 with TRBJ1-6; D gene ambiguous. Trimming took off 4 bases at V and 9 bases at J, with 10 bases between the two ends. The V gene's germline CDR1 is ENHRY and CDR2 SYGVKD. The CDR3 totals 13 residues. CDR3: CAISADGISPLHF. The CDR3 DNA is TGTGCCATCAGTGCGGACGGAATTTCACCCCTCCACTTT.

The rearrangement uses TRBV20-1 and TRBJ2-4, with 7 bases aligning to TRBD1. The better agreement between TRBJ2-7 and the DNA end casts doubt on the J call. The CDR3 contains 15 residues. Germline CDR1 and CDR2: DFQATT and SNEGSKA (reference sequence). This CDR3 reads CSARVLGDRFYEQYF. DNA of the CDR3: TGCAGTGCTAGGGTCCTGGGGGACAGATTCTACGAGCAGTACTTC.